These T cell receptor beta chains were read from a single sample in a study of cytomegalovirus exposure and HLA in healthy donors. Profiled with immunoSEQ multiplex PCR; TCRdb holds only in-frame clones, not every one. Among roughly 68,000 clones listed, about 89% were seen once. Input material: PBMCs. The receptors were sampled from a woman younger than 30 in good health and CMV-seronegative. Each CDR3 is given with its conserved first and last residue. D genes are given only for firm matches. Not all rows give a size; the values are once, few, many and, for expanded clones, a class.

d_call: NA; j_call: TRBJ2-5; clone_size: NA; v_call: TRBV9; cdr3_nt: TGTGCCAGCAGCGGGACAGCCCTGGAGACCCAGTACTTC; cdr3_aa: CASSGTALETQYF
d_call: NA; j_call: TRBJ1-3; clone_size: NA; v_call: TRBV6-1; cdr3_nt: TGTGCCAGCAGTCGCCGGGACAACTCTGGAAACACCATATATTTT; cdr3_aa: CASSRRDNSGNTIYF
d_call: NA; j_call: TRBJ2-2; clone_size: NA; v_call: TRBV7-3; cdr3_nt: TGTGCCAGCAGTAAATTGAGTTCTACTAGTGGTACCGGGGAGCTGTTTTTT; cdr3_aa: CASSKLSSTSGTGELFF
d_call: NA; j_call: TRBJ2-7; clone_size: NA; v_call: TRBV16; cdr3_nt: TGTGCCAGCAGCCAATCGAGACACCTTGGGGAGCAGTACTTC; cdr3_aa: CASSQSRHLGEQYF
d_call: NA; j_call: TRBJ2-5; clone_size: NA; v_call: TRBV5-1; cdr3_nt: TGCGCCAGCAGCTTGGCGGGTCAGCAAGAGACCCAGTACTTC; cdr3_aa: CASSLAGQQETQYF
d_call: NA; j_call: TRBJ2-7; clone_size: NA; v_call: TRBV28; cdr3_nt: TGTGCCAGCAGTGGAGAAAGGGGCTACGGGCAGTACTTC; cdr3_aa: CASSGERGYGQYF
d_call: TRBD1; j_call: TRBJ2-2; clone_size: NA; v_call: TRBV4-1; cdr3_nt: TGCGCCAGCAGCCAAGGTCAGGGGGCAAGGGCCGGGGAGCTGTTTTTT; cdr3_aa: CASSQGQGARAGELFF
d_call: NA; j_call: TRBJ1-4; clone_size: once; v_call: TRBV19; cdr3_nt: TGTGCCAGTAGTATCTCGGTCCTATACCGACAGGAACCTAATGAAAAACTGTTTTTT; cdr3_aa: CASSISVLYRQEPNEKLFF
d_call: NA; j_call: TRBJ1-4; clone_size: NA; v_call: TRBV6-1; cdr3_nt: TGTGCCAGCAGGTACAGGGAGCTAAATGAAAAACTGTTTTTT; cdr3_aa: CASRYRELNEKLFF
d_call: NA; j_call: TRBJ2-1; clone_size: NA; v_call: TRBV19; cdr3_nt: TGTGCCAGTAGTATCTGGGGCAGCACCTACAATGAGCAGTTCTTC; cdr3_aa: CASSIWGSTYNEQFF
d_call: NA; j_call: TRBJ1-1; clone_size: NA; v_call: TRBV5-1; cdr3_nt: TGCGCCAGCAGCTTGGAACAGAACACTGAAGCTTTCTTT; cdr3_aa: CASSLEQNTEAFF
d_call: TRBD1; j_call: TRBJ1-1; clone_size: NA; v_call: TRBV30; cdr3_nt: TGTGCCTGGAGTCAGACAGGGGCCACTGAAGCTTTCTTT; cdr3_aa: CAWSQTGATEAFF
d_call: TRBD2; j_call: TRBJ2-2; clone_size: many; v_call: TRBV6-1; cdr3_nt: TGTGCCAGCAGTTTAACAGCGGGGGGATCCGGGGAGCTGTTTTTT; cdr3_aa: CASSLTAGGSGELFF
d_call: TRBD1; j_call: TRBJ2-1; clone_size: NA; v_call: TRBV5-4; cdr3_nt: TGTGCCAGCAGCCTGCCACAGGGGGCCTCCTACAATGAGCAGTTCTTC; cdr3_aa: CASSLPQGASYNEQFF
d_call: NA; j_call: TRBJ2-2; clone_size: NA; v_call: TRBV9; cdr3_nt: TGTGCCAGCAGCGTAGAAGTTCCCGGTCCGAACACCGGGGAGCTGTTTTTT; cdr3_aa: CASSVEVPGPNTGELFF
d_call: NA; j_call: TRBJ1-1; clone_size: NA; v_call: TRBV19; cdr3_nt: TGTGCCAGTAGTATAGCGTACGAGGGCACTGAAGCTTTCTTT; cdr3_aa: CASSIAYEGTEAFF
d_call: NA; j_call: TRBJ2-1; clone_size: NA; v_call: TRBV11-2; cdr3_nt: TGTGCCAGCAGCCACTCGAGGAATGAGCAGTTCTTC; cdr3_aa: CASSHSRNEQFF
d_call: NA; j_call: TRBJ1-2; clone_size: NA; v_call: TRBV15; cdr3_nt: TGTGCCACCAGCAGCTCGAGGGTCAGCTATGGCTACACCTTC; cdr3_aa: CATSSSRVSYGYTF
d_call: NA; j_call: TRBJ2-3; clone_size: NA; v_call: TRBV29-1; cdr3_nt: TGCAGCGTTGAAGATTCCGGGTACCCGCAGTATTTT; cdr3_aa: CSVEDSGYPQYF
d_call: NA; j_call: TRBJ2-3; clone_size: NA; v_call: TRBV19; cdr3_nt: TGTGCCTCAAGAACGGCGGGTTTCACAGATACGCAGTATTTT; cdr3_aa: CASRTAGFTDTQYF
d_call: NA; j_call: TRBJ1-3; clone_size: NA; v_call: TRBV12-5; cdr3_nt: TGTGCTAGTGGTTCGTCGGGAGGGTCTTCCTCTGGAAACACCATATATTTT; cdr3_aa: CASGSSGGSSSGNTIYF
d_call: NA; j_call: TRBJ1-1; clone_size: once; v_call: TRBV4-1; cdr3_nt: TGCGCCAGCAGCCACAAGGGAGGGGAAACTAACACTGAAGCTTTCTTT; cdr3_aa: CASSHKGGETNTEAFF
d_call: NA; j_call: TRBJ2-6; clone_size: NA; v_call: TRBV7-8; cdr3_nt: TGTGCCAGCAGCTCAGGGGGGCCTGGGGCCAACGTCCTGACTTTC; cdr3_aa: CASSSGGPGANVLTF
d_call: TRBD2; j_call: TRBJ2-1; clone_size: NA; v_call: TRBV12-5; cdr3_nt: TGTGCTAGTGGTGACGAGCGGGGGGGCCGGGATGAGCAGTTCTTC; cdr3_aa: CASGDERGGRDEQFF
d_call: TRBD1; j_call: TRBJ2-4; clone_size: NA; v_call: TRBV7-9; cdr3_nt: TGTGCCAGCAGCTACGGACAGGGGGCCAAAAACATTCAGTACTTC; cdr3_aa: CASSYGQGAKNIQYF
d_call: TRBD1; j_call: TRBJ2-4; clone_size: NA; v_call: TRBV19; cdr3_nt: TGTGCCAGTAGTGAGTTTAGCAGGGGGAGAAACATTCAGTACTTC; cdr3_aa: CASSEFSRGRNIQYF
d_call: NA; j_call: TRBJ2-7; clone_size: NA; v_call: TRBV18; cdr3_nt: TGTGCCAGCTCACCACGTTCAGGCCACTCCTACGAGCAGTACTTC; cdr3_aa: CASSPRSGHSYEQYF
d_call: NA; j_call: TRBJ1-2; clone_size: once; v_call: TRBV19; cdr3_nt: TGTGCCAGCCGGTTTATGGGCTCTGGCTACACCTTC; cdr3_aa: CASRFMGSGYTF
d_call: NA; j_call: TRBJ1-4; clone_size: NA; v_call: TRBV25-1; cdr3_nt: TGTGCCAGCAGACCCCAGGGGTCTAATGAAAAACTGTTTTTT; cdr3_aa: CASRPQGSNEKLFF
d_call: TRBD1; j_call: TRBJ1-1; clone_size: NA; v_call: TRBV27; cdr3_nt: TGTGCCAGCAGTTCCCCCGGGACAGGGAAGAAGGAAGCTTTCTTT; cdr3_aa: CASSSPGTGKKEAFF
d_call: NA; j_call: TRBJ2-1; clone_size: NA; v_call: TRBV30; cdr3_nt: TGTGCCTGGCCGATGGGGGGAAGTTACAATGAGCAGTTCTTC; cdr3_aa: CAWPMGGSYNEQFF
d_call: TRBD1; j_call: TRBJ2-2; clone_size: many; v_call: TRBV2; cdr3_nt: TGTGCCAGCACCACGACAGGGGCCGGGGAGCTGTTTTTT; cdr3_aa: CASTTTGAGELFF
d_call: NA; j_call: TRBJ2-1; clone_size: NA; v_call: TRBV10-3; cdr3_nt: TGTGCCATCAGTGAGTCGGTGGGAGGTAGCGTTTGGTCCTACAATGAGCAGTTCTTC; cdr3_aa: CAISESVGGSVWSYNEQFF
d_call: NA; j_call: TRBJ1-4; clone_size: NA; v_call: TRBV5-1; cdr3_nt: TGCGCCAGCAGCCTTCTATTGACAGGCGGAAATGAAAAACTGTTTTTT; cdr3_aa: CASSLLLTGGNEKLFF
d_call: TRBD1; j_call: TRBJ1-2; clone_size: NA; v_call: TRBV11-2; cdr3_nt: TGTGCCAGCAGCTTTACGGACAGGGGAAGCGATGGCTACACCTTC; cdr3_aa: CASSFTDRGSDGYTF
d_call: NA; j_call: TRBJ2-1; clone_size: NA; v_call: TRBV4-1; cdr3_nt: TGCGCCAGCAGCCTAAGAGGGGGGGTCGGCGACAATGAGCAGTTCTTC; cdr3_aa: CASSLRGGVGDNEQFF
d_call: NA; j_call: TRBJ2-1; clone_size: NA; v_call: TRBV14; cdr3_nt: TGTGCCAGCAGCCAAGATGGGGCGCGAGGATCCTACAATGAGCAGTTCTTC; cdr3_aa: CASSQDGARGSYNEQFF
d_call: NA; j_call: TRBJ1-1; clone_size: NA; v_call: TRBV7-9; cdr3_nt: TGTGCCAGCAGCCCAGCGGGCCCCATGAACACTGAAGCTTTCTTT; cdr3_aa: CASSPAGPMNTEAFF
d_call: NA; j_call: TRBJ2-3; clone_size: NA; v_call: TRBV5-1; cdr3_nt: TGCGCCAGCAGCTTGGCTGGAGCTAGCACAGATACGCAGTATTTT; cdr3_aa: CASSLAGASTDTQYF
d_call: TRBD2; j_call: TRBJ2-1; clone_size: few; v_call: TRBV5-1; cdr3_nt: TGCGCCAGCAGCTTGGCGGCGGGGGAGTACAATGAGCAGTTCTTC; cdr3_aa: CASSLAAGEYNEQFF
d_call: TRBD1; j_call: TRBJ2-1; clone_size: NA; v_call: TRBV6-4; cdr3_nt: TGTGCCAGCAGTGATAGTGGACAGGGCGTCAATGAGCAGTTCTTC; cdr3_aa: CASSDSGQGVNEQFF
d_call: TRBD1; j_call: TRBJ1-2; clone_size: NA; v_call: TRBV4-2; cdr3_nt: TGTGCCAGCAGCCAAGATGACAGGGGGCCTATCGGCTACACCTTC; cdr3_aa: CASSQDDRGPIGYTF
d_call: NA; j_call: TRBJ2-1; clone_size: NA; v_call: TRBV5-4; cdr3_nt: TGTGCCAGCAGCTTGGAACAGTTGAATGAGCAGTTCTTC; cdr3_aa: CASSLEQLNEQFF
d_call: NA; j_call: TRBJ2-7; clone_size: few; v_call: TRBV5-1; cdr3_nt: TGCGCCAGCAGCTGGGGTAGCGGTTCCTACGAGCAGTACTTC; cdr3_aa: CASSWGSGSYEQYF
d_call: NA; j_call: TRBJ1-1; clone_size: once; v_call: TRBV11-2; cdr3_nt: TGTGCCAGCAGCTTAATCTCCCGGGGCACTGAAGCTTTCTTT; cdr3_aa: CASSLISRGTEAFF
d_call: NA; j_call: TRBJ1-2; clone_size: NA; v_call: TRBV27; cdr3_nt: TGTGCCAGCAGTCGCTTAGGGGGTGCCTATGGCTACACCTTC; cdr3_aa: CASSRLGGAYGYTF
d_call: TRBD2; j_call: TRBJ2-1; clone_size: once; v_call: TRBV27; cdr3_nt: TGTGCCAGCAGTACCACCCAACTAGCGGGGATCCACAATGAGCAGTTCTTC; cdr3_aa: CASSTTQLAGIHNEQFF
d_call: TRBD1; j_call: TRBJ1-1; clone_size: NA; v_call: TRBV5-1; cdr3_nt: TGCGCCAGCAGCTTGGCGGGACAGGGGTCTGAAGCTTTCTTT; cdr3_aa: CASSLAGQGSEAFF
d_call: TRBD1; j_call: TRBJ2-7; clone_size: NA; v_call: TRBV6-1; cdr3_nt: TGTGCCAGCCTACAGGGGGCGAGCTCCTACGAGCAGTACTTC; cdr3_aa: CASLQGASSYEQYF
d_call: NA; j_call: TRBJ1-6; clone_size: NA; v_call: TRBV5-6; cdr3_nt: TGTGCCAGCAGCTCCCCAGGTCACTCCTATAATTCACCTCTCCACTTT; cdr3_aa: CASSSPGHSYNSPLHF
d_call: NA; j_call: TRBJ2-7; clone_size: NA; v_call: TRBV18; cdr3_nt: TGTGCCAGCTCAAAACAGGGGGGGTACGAGCAGTACTTC; cdr3_aa: CASSKQGGYEQYF
d_call: TRBD1; j_call: TRBJ1-3; clone_size: NA; v_call: TRBV5-1; cdr3_nt: TGCGCCAGCGGGACAGGCGACTCTGGAAACACCATATATTTT; cdr3_aa: CASGTGDSGNTIYF